Listed here are 16 T cell receptor beta chains from one sample, sequenced in a study of tumor and adjacent non-tumor tissue in lung cancer. The library came from three nested PCR rounds adapted from ARM-PCR protocols. TCRdb called the multiplex PCR reads again in MiXCR, with one record for every CDR3 protein. This table holds 90,000 to 100,000 distinct CDR3 sequences, 75% to 90% found once. This sample's RNA came from whole unsorted tissue. The normal lung tissue was taken more than 3 cm from the tumor edge. Sequencing used distant non-tumor lung tissue. These receptors all stem from a man in his 60s with small cell lung cancer.

This clonotype showed up just once. The CDR3 end shows no conserved phenylalanine or tryptophan, and so a read error is likely. This chain links TRBV6-5 with TRBJ2-1; 11 bases align to TRBD2. Germline V gene data show CDR1 as MNHEY and CDR2 as SVGAGI. This CDR3 region has 17 residues. The CDR3 is CAGSYTIWGLADNEQFS. As DNA, the CDR3 is TGTGCCGGCAGCTACACGATCTGGGGACTAGCGGACAATGAGCAGTTCTCC.

As for this clonotype: The junction shows a germline mismatch at one end, possibly a read error. The rearrangement joins TRBV5-4 to TRBJ2-2, with no clear D. The CDR3 consists of 14 residues. Germline V gives CDR1 SGHNT, CDR2 YYREEE (reference sequence). CDR3 DNA: TGTGCCAGCAGCTCCATCGCGAAAACCGAGGAGCTGTTTTTT. Residues: CASSSIAKTEELFF.

This chain uses TRBV6-5 with TRBJ1-6; 8 positions agree with TRBD1. From germline, CDR1 is MNHEY and CDR2 SVGAGI. The ends lost 6 bases at V and 9 bases at J; junction bases unmatched: 13. The length of the CDR3 is 16 residues. The CDR3 reads CASRGDRTGNSSPLHF. The CDR3 coding sequence is TGTGCCAGCAGGGGCGATCGGACAGGGAATTCTTCACCCCTCCACTTT.

The chain recombines TRBV6-1 with TRBJ2-7, with D tentatively TRBD1 or TRBD2 (5 bases each). In germline, CDR1 is MNHNS, CDR2 SASEGT. This CDR3 is built from 16 residues. V lost 3 bases and J lost 0, with 15 bases in between. The CDR3 DNA reads TGTGCCAGCAGTGAGGTCGGGACCTCCTTCTCCTACGAGCAGTACTTC. Translation: CASSEVGTSFSYEQYF.

As concerns this clonotype: At one of its ends the junction is not consistent with the germline gene, which may arise from a read error. The chain couples TRBV11-2 to TRBJ2-1, with a weak D call TRBD1 (5 bases). Germline V CDR1 and CDR2: SGHAT, FQNNGV. CDR3 size: 17 residues. DNA of the CDR3: TGTGCCAGTAGCTTAGTGACAGTCCAGAGTCCCTACAATGAGCAGTTCTTC. Its protein product is CASSLVTVQSPYNEQFF.

About this clonotype itself: A much larger clonotype is one base distant, so this may be a read error. The V call is TRBV20-1, the J call TRBJ2-5; 7 bases are a match to TRBD2. The V and J ends lost 6 bases and 1 base, in that order; junction bases with no gene match: 11. Germline V gives CDR1 DFQATT, CDR2 SNEGSKA (reference sequence). The CDR3 consists of 15 residues. CDR3 DNA: TGCAGTGCCGTAATCCGGGGGAGGGTCCAAGAGACCCAGTACTTC. It yields the protein CSAVIRGRVQETQYF.

In regard to this clonotype: This clone may be a read error of a much larger clone one base away. The chain carries TRBV5-6 and TRBJ2-7; weak D call: TRBD2 (8 bases). The CDR3 has 15 amino acids. The V and J ends lost 7 bases and 7 bases respectively, with 24 bases between them. Germline CDR1 is SGHDT and CDR2 is YYEEEE. The CDR3 DNA sequence: TGTGCCAGCGGCGCCTACAGGGGATTAGCGGGGGAGCAGTACGTC. Its translation: CASGAYRGLAGEQYV.

Comments on this clonotype: A single base separates this from a much larger clone, so it may be a read error. This sequence joins TRBV6-6 and TRBJ2-7; D ambiguous. The CDR3 runs 12 residues. Germline loops: CDR1 MNHNY, CDR2 SVGAGI (reference sequence). CDR3 in amino acids: CVSSYPSSEQYF. The CDR3 DNA follows: TGTGTCAGCAGTTATCCCAGTTCGGAACAGTACTTC.

The chain couples TRBV30 to TRBJ1-1, with no clear D. CDR3 size: 14 residues. CDR1 is GTSNPN, CDR2 SVGIG, per germline (reference sequence). The ends were cut back, 4 bases at V and 5 bases at J, with 17 bases in the middle. The CDR3 is CAWTPAFFRTEAFF. DNA for the CDR3: TGTGCCTGGACCCCGGCGTTCTTCCGAACTGAAGCTTTCTTT.

A note on this clonotype: This sequence may be a read error, since a much larger clone differs from it by one base. V and J are TRBV20-1 and TRBJ2-7; possible D gene TRBD2, 6 bases. The CDR3 runs to 15 residues. Germline CDR1 is DFQATT and CDR2 is SNEGSKA (reference sequence). The V end lost 0 bases, the J end lost 0 bases, and 12 bases lay between the germline ends. The CDR3 region is CSARDQPAGSYEQYF. The CDR3, as DNA: TGCAGTGCTAGAGATCAACCAGCGGGCTCCTACGAGCAGTACTTC.

The chain employs TRBV11-2 and TRBJ1-4, with D perhaps matching TRBD1 (6 bases). Germline lookup yields CDR1 SGHAT and CDR2 FQNNGV. The CDR3 totals 15 residues. CDR3 nucleotides: TGTACCATCAGCTTAGAGGGAGGGGGGTCGGGAAAACTGTTTTTT. It specifies CTISLEGGGSGKLFF. Based on the CDR3 plus reference TRBV11-2 and TRBJ1-4, the full variable domain is EAGVAQSPRYKIIEKRQSVAFWCNPISGHATLYWYQQILGQGPKLLIQFQNNGVVDDSQLPKDRFSAERLKGVDSTLKIQPAKLEDSAVYLCTISLEGGGSGKLFFGSGTQLSVL.

Note on this clonotype: A much larger clone sits a single nucleotide away, making a read error possible. This rearrangement joins TRBV20-1 to TRBJ2-3; possible D gene TRBD2, 6 bases. The CDR3 loop spans 14 amino acids. Between the trimmed V and J ends, which lost 7 bases and 8 bases, there was a span of 22 bases. Germline-derived CDR1 and CDR2 are DFQATT and SNEGSKA (reference sequence). CDR3 nucleotide sequence: TGCAGTGTTACCTCCGGGACTGAGGAACGTACGCAGTATTTT. Translating it yields CSVTSGTEERTQYF.

As for this clonotype: At one end the junction does not follow the germline gene, possibly because of a read error. The V call is TRBV20-1, the J call TRBJ2-1; 9 nucleotides align to TRBD2. CDR1 DFQATT and CDR2 SNEGSKA come from the germline V gene (reference sequence). The CDR3 spans 16 residues. CDR3 sequence reads: CRARSTSGRIGNEQFF. Written as DNA, the CDR3 is TGCAGAGCTAGATCAACGAGCGGGAGGATTGGCAATGAGCAGTTCTTC.

The chain recombines TRBV28 with TRBJ2-7, with 9 bases matching TRBD1. The CDR3 length is 15 residues. From germline, CDR1 is MDHEN and CDR2 SYDVKM. CDR3 sequence reads: CTISGSGTGSGEQYF. CDR3 sequence (DNA): TGTACTATCTCGGGCAGCGGGACAGGGTCGGGGGAGCAGTACTTC.

The chain recombines TRBV20-1 with TRBJ2-3; 8 nucleotides agree with TRBD2. The CDR3 runs 16 residues. CDR1 is DFQATT, CDR2 SNEGSKA, per germline (reference sequence). Trimming took 4 bases from V and 0 from J; bases not matched to a gene: 9. CDR3 bases: TGCAGTGCTATGGGACTAGTGGGGACTAGCACAGATACGCAGTATTTT. It is translated as CSAMGLVGTSTDTQYF.

Worth noting for this clonotype: The limits of the CDR3 on the DNA are not certain, so only TCRdb's listed CDR3 is given. The chain links TRBV11-2 to TRBJ1-1. Germline lookup yields CDR1 SGHAT and CDR2 FQNNGV. The CDR3 totals 14 residues, both ends included. CDR3 in amino acids: CASSLVGRGTQALF.